A single sample gave rise to the 17 T cell receptor beta chains below, sequenced in a study of shared clonotypes between healthy human individuals. The assay was immunoSEQ multiplex PCR, and TCRdb's table has in-frame clones only and misses some. The table shows some 2 million clones, with roughly 94% occurring only once. Sequenced input: naive CD4+ T cells sorted from blood. The subset: CD45RA+ positively selected. All receptors derive from a man younger than 35 in good health.

This chain uses TRBV6-6 with TRBJ2-2; D call uncertain. The CDR3 is made up of 12 amino acids. V was shortened by 8 bases and J by 1 base, with 5 bases between the two germline ends. Germline V CDR1 and CDR2: MNHNY, SVGAGI (reference sequence). CDR3 nucleotides: TGTGCCAGCCAAGAGAACACCGGGGAGCTGTTTTTT. This gives the protein CASQENTGELFF.

The V gene is TRBV9, the J gene TRBJ1-1; D not resolved. This CDR3 has 13 amino acids. V dropped 3 bases and J dropped 4 bases, with 10 bases sitting between them. Germline CDR1 is SGDLS and CDR2 is YYNGEE. As DNA, the CDR3 is TGTGCCAGCAGCGCGGGAGAATTCACTGAAGCTTTCTTT. This sequence encodes CASSAGEFTEAFF.

The chain carries TRBV27 and TRBJ2-5; tentative D call: TRBD2 (6 bases). Germline CDR1 MNHEY, CDR2 SMNVEV (reference sequence). Trimming pared 3 bases from V and 2 bases from J, leaving 10 bases between. The CDR3 has 14 residues. The CDR3 sequence is CASSFVGGQETQYF. For the CDR3, the DNA is TGTGCCAGCAGTTTCGTGGGGGGTCAAGAGACCCAGTACTTC.

The chain employs TRBV4-3 and TRBJ2-7; the D is unclear. The CDR3 extends over 13 amino acids. Trimming pared 0 bases from V and 1 base from J, leaving 4 bases between. Germline assignment: CDR1 LGHNA and CDR2 YSLEER. The CDR3 DNA reads as TGCGCCAGCAGCCAAGATCAGTCCTACGAGCAGTACTTC. Residues: CASSQDQSYEQYF.

The J gene is TRBJ2-7, the V gene TRBV1; the tabulated D call, TRBD2, remains unverified against the DNA. TRBV1 is a pseudogene. This CDR3 comprises 18 residues. CDR3 region: CTSSQDRREVAGVEEQYF. The CDR3 DNA is TGCACCAGCAGCCAAGATCGAAGGGAAGTAGCGGGGGTTGAAGAGCAGTACTTC.

This chain uses TRBV7-9 with TRBJ1-2; possible D gene TRBD1, 6 bases. CDR3 length equals 13 residues. Deletions cut 5 bases from V and 7 bases from J, with 14 bases between. The germline CDR1 and CDR2 sequences are SEHNR and FQNEAQ (reference sequence). The CDR3 nucleotides read TGTGCCAGCAGCCCGGACAGCGGCGGTGGCTACACCTTC. This gives the protein CASSPDSGGGYTF.

The chain combines TRBV19 with TRBJ1-1; TRBD1 aligns across 8 bases. This CDR3 contains 16 residues. V trimming: 2 bases; J trimming: 0 bases; junction bases outside the gene matches: 5. The germline CDR1 and CDR2 sequences are LNHDA and SQIVND (reference sequence). DNA for the CDR3: TGTGCCAGTAGTATACCGTCGGACAGGGTGAACACTGAAGCTTTCTTT. Protein: CASSIPSDRVNTEAFF.

The rearrangement joins TRBV28 to TRBJ1-2; D is ambiguous. CDR1 is MDHEN and CDR2 is SYDVKM in the germline V gene. The CDR3 consists of 13 residues. Trimming cost V 2 bases and J 4 bases, with 8 bases left between them. The DNA for the CDR3 is TGTGCCAGCAGTTTAAGGGAAATCTATGGCTACACCTTC. Encoded protein: CASSLREIYGYTF.

CDR3 residues: CASRAELLDTQYF. CDR3 DNA sequence: TGTGCCAGCAGGGCGGAGTTATTAGATACGCAGTATTTT. The chain combines TRBV7-2 with TRBJ2-3; no reliable D call. This CDR3 spans 13 amino acids. Germline CDR1 is SGHTA and CDR2 is FQGNSA. Deletions cut 6 bases from V and 5 bases from J, with 12 bases between.

This chain uses TRBV18 with TRBJ2-7; TRBD1 matches at 7 bases. CDR1 and CDR2 from the germline V gene are KGHSH and LQKENI. Unmatched junction bases numbered 14, after V lost 6 bases and J lost 6 bases. The CDR3 consists of 15 residues. In nucleotides, the CDR3 is TGTGCCAGCTCCCCGGGACAGAGGTCGTTCGGCGAGCAGTACTTC. Its translation is CASSPGQRSFGEQYF.

The genes are TRBV6-6 and TRBJ1-2; 10 bases line up with TRBD1. The CDR3 spans 14 residues. Germline trimming cut 6 bases from V and 9 bases from J; bases unmatched to any gene: 10. Germline-derived CDR1 and CDR2 are MNHNY and SVGAGI (reference sequence). The CDR3 protein is CASRDPGQGQSYTF. CDR3 coding DNA: TGTGCCAGCAGAGATCCGGGACAGGGGCAGAGCTACACCTTC.

The chain carries TRBV6-1 and TRBJ2-2, with D maybe TRBD1 (5 bases). Germline CDR1 is MNHNS and CDR2 is SASEGT. Deletions cut 6 bases from V and 3 bases from J, with 14 bases between. The CDR3 spans 15 residues. The CDR3 loop reads CASSFQGWDTGELFF. The CDR3 DNA reads as TGTGCCAGCAGCTTCCAGGGATGGGACACCGGGGAGCTGTTTTTT.

The chain joins TRBV30 to TRBJ2-5; tentative D call: TRBD1 (5 bases). The CDR3 spans 14 residues. Trimming cost V 0 bases and J 5 bases, with 13 bases left between them. CDR1 and CDR2 (germline): GTSNPN, SVGIG (reference sequence). This chain's CDR3 is CAWSVGASMETQYF. In DNA form, the CDR3 reads TGTGCCTGGAGTGTAGGGGCTAGTATGGAGACCCAGTACTTC.

The chain has TRBV10-3 and TRBJ2-7; D call uncertain. V was clipped by 2 bases and J by 6 bases, with 8 bases between them. Germline lookup yields CDR1 ENHRY and CDR2 SYGVKD. This CDR3 has 12 residues. CDR3 nucleotides: TGTGCCATCAGTGAGGGTTTGGGCGAGCAGTACTTC. Residues: CAISEGLGEQYF.

The rearrangement uses TRBV10-3 and TRBJ1-4; D uncertain. There are 13 residues in the CDR3. Trimming stripped 2 bases from V and 8 bases from J, with 9 bases between. Germline V gene sequence: CDR1 ENHRY, CDR2 SYGVKD. The CDR3 reads CAISEDKAEKLFF. The CDR3 DNA reads as TGTGCCATCAGTGAGGACAAAGCCGAAAAACTGTTTTTT.

The genes are TRBV11-1 and TRBJ2-5; the D gene could be TRBD1 or TRBD2 (6 bases each). There are 12 residues in the CDR3. V was cut by 5 bases and J by 7 bases, with 11 bases left in between. Germline assignment: CDR1 SGHAT and CDR2 FQDESV (reference sequence). CDR3 nucleotide sequence: TGTGCCAGCAGCGTACAGGGAGGGACCCAGTACTTC. It encodes CASSVQGGTQYF.

CDR3 nucleotides: TGTGCCTGGAGCCCTCGGAACGAGCAGTACTTC. Translation gives CAWSPRNEQYF. The chain carries TRBV30 and TRBJ2-7; D not certain. With 3 bases removed from V and 5 bases from J, the gap between germline ends came to 8 bases. This CDR3 comprises 11 residues. Germline assignment: CDR1 GTSNPN and CDR2 SVGIG (reference sequence). Full variable domain (outside the CDR3, taken from reference TRBV30 and TRBJ2-7): SQTIHQWPATLVQPVGSPLSLECTVEGTSNPNLYWYRQAAGRGLQLLFYSVGIGQISSEVPQNLSASRPQDRQFILSSKKLLLSDSGFYLCAWSPRNEQYFGPGTRLTVT.